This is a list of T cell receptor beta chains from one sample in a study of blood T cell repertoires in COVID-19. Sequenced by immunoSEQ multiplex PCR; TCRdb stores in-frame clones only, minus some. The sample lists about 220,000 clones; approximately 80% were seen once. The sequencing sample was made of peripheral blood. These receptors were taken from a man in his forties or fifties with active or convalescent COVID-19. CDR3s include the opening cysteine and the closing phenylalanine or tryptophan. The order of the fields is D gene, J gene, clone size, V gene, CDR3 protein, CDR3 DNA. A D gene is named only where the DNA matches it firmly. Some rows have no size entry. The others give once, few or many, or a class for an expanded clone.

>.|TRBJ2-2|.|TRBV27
CASTWGPNTGELFF
TGTGCCAGCACCTGGGGCCCGAACACCGGGGAGCTGTTTTTT
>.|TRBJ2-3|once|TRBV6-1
CASSERSADTQYF
TGTGCCAGCAGTGAGAGGAGCGCAGATACGCAGTATTTT
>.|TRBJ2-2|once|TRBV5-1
CASSSQGTGELFF
TGCGCCAGCAGCTCACAGGGTACCGGGGAGCTGTTTTTT
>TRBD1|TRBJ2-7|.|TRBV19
CASSKPRLRDRGSEQYF
TGTGCCAGTAGTAAGCCCAGACTCCGGGACAGGGGGTCCGAGCAGTACTTC
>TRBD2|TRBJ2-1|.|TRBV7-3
CASSLRRGSYNEQFF
TGTGCCAGCAGCCTGCGGCGGGGGTCCTACAATGAGCAGTTCTTC
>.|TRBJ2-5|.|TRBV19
CASSSNQETQYF
TGTGCCAGTAGTAGTAACCAAGAGACCCAGTACTTC
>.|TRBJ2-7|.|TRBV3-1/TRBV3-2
CASSQGQASYEQYF
TGTGCCAGCAGCCAAGGACAGGCCTCCTACGAGCAGTACTTC
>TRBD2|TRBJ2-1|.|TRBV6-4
CASSDSNSGRGYNEQFF
TGTGCCAGCAGTGACTCGAATTCCGGGAGGGGGTACAATGAGCAGTTCTTC
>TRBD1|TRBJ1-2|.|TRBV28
CASSPRTGGSYGYTF
TGTGCCAGCAGCCCTCGGACAGGGGGAAGTTATGGCTACACCTTC
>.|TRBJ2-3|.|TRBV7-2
CASSLADSPDTQYF
TGTGCCAGCAGCTTAGCCGACAGCCCGGATACGCAGTATTTT
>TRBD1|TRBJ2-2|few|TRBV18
CASSPPSGGRNGELFF
TGTGCCAGCTCACCACCGTCAGGGGGCAGGAACGGGGAGCTGTTTTTT
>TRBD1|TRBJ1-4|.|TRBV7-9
CASSPTGVSEKLFF
TGTGCCAGCAGCCCTACAGGGGTATCCGAAAAACTGTTTTTT
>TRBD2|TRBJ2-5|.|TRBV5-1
CASSLGLAGGRETQYF
TGCGCCAGCAGCCTGGGACTAGCGGGGGGACGGGAGACCCAGTACTTC
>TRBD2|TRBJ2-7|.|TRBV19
CASSIGPSGIYEQYF
TGTGCCAGTAGTATAGGTCCTAGCGGGATCTACGAGCAGTACTTC
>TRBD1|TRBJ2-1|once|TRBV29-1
CSVETGADEQFF
TGCAGCGTTGAAACAGGGGCGGATGAGCAGTTCTTC
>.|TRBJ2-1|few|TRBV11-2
CASSSLVGNEQFF
TGTGCCAGCAGCTCACTAGTGGGTAATGAGCAGTTCTTC
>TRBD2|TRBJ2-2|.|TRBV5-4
CASSGSGLAPGELFF
TGTGCCAGCAGCGGATCGGGACTAGCCCCCGGGGAGCTGTTTTTT
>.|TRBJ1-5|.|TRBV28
CASVPRVVARQPQHF
TGTGCCAGCGTCCCGCGAGTGGTGGCGCGGCAGCCCCAGCATTTT
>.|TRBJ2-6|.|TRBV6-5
CASSTGHSGANVLTF
TGTGCCAGCAGTACAGGGCACTCTGGGGCCAACGTCCTGACTTTC
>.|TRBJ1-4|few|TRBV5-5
CASSLAGGREKLFF
TGTGCCAGCAGCCTAGCCGGGGGTCGGGAAAAACTGTTTTTT
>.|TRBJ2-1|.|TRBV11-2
CASSLETGSYNEQFF
TGTGCCAGCAGCTTAGAGACAGGCTCCTACAATGAGCAGTTCTTC
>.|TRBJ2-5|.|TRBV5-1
CASSLKQGVETQYF
TGCGCCAGCAGCTTGAAACAGGGTGTTGAGACCCAGTACTTC
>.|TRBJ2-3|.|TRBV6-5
CASSLSGPRTDTQYF
TGTGCCAGCAGTCTAAGCGGGCCTCGCACAGATACGCAGTATTTT
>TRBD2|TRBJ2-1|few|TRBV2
CASSEALQAGAYNEQFF
TGTGCCAGCAGTGAGGCCCTACAAGCGGGAGCCTACAATGAGCAGTTCTTC
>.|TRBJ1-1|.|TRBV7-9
CASTQGSDTEAFF
TGTGCCAGTACACAGGGTTCGGACACTGAAGCTTTCTTT
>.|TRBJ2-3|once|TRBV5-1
CASSSPGGTSTDTQYF
TGCGCCAGCAGCTCGCCAGGGGGGACCTCCACAGATACGCAGTATTTT
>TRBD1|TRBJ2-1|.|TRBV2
CASSVKPRDSSYNEQFF
TGTGCCAGCAGTGTGAAGCCCCGGGACAGCTCCTACAATGAGCAGTTCTTC
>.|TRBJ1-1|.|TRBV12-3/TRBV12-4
CASSSGFDTEAFF
TGTGCCAGCAGTTCAGGGTTTGACACTGAAGCTTTCTTT
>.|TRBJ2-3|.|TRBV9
CASSVFAASTDTQYF
TGTGCCAGCAGCGTATTTGCGGCTAGCACAGATACGCAGTATTTT